These 17 T cell receptor beta chains originate from one sample sequenced in a study of cytomegalovirus exposure and HLA in healthy donors. The repertoire was sequenced with immunoSEQ multiplex PCR; TCRdb's copy has only in-frame clones and lacks some. The repertoire includes 150,000 to 200,000 clones, approximately 81% of them detected once, and roughly 10% sits in the top ten. The sample taken for sequencing was PBMCs. These receptors were taken from a man between 25 and 39 years old in good health and CMV-seropositive.

The rearrangement links TRBV18 to TRBJ1-2; no reliable D call. The V gene lost 6 bases and the J gene lost 3 bases, with 20 bases spanning the gap. The CDR3 totals 16 residues. Germline lookup yields CDR1 KGHSH and CDR2 LQKENI. CDR3 nucleotide sequence: TGTGCCAGCTCTCAGGAGGCCCAGGTCCGCTACTATGGCTACACCTTC. Translation: CASSQEAQVRYYGYTF.

This clone was recorded a few times. The chain uses TRBV7-8 and TRBJ1-5; perhaps TRBD1 as D (6 bases). The CDR3 is 14 residues long. Trimming cost V 2 bases and J 6 bases, with 11 bases left between them. Germline V gene data show CDR1 as SGHVS and CDR2 as FQNEAQ. CDR3 loop: CASSLNRAPQPQHF. The CDR3 DNA is TGTGCCAGCAGCTTAAACAGGGCGCCTCAGCCCCAGCATTTT.

This chain connects TRBV5-1 to TRBJ2-3, with 14 bases matching TRBD2. This CDR3 comprises 14 residues. J was trimmed by 5 bases and V by 7 bases; bases with no gene match: 3. Germline CDR1 reads SGHRS; CDR2 reads YFSETQ. CDR3 loop: CASSTSGREDTQYF. The CDR3, as DNA: TGCGCCAGCTCGACTAGCGGGAGGGAAGATACGCAGTATTTT.

The rearrangement joins TRBV19 to TRBJ2-5, with a weak D call TRBD2 (6 bases). From germline, CDR1 is LNHDA and CDR2 SQIVND (reference sequence). The CDR3 length is 13 residues. V was shortened by 5 bases and J by 4 bases, with 11 bases between the two germline ends. Here the CDR3 reads CASSPGRRETQYF. The CDR3 DNA is TGTGCCAGTAGTCCAGGGAGGCGAGAGACCCAGTACTTC. Drawing the rest from reference TRBV19 and TRBJ2-5, the complete variable domain is DGGITQSPKYLFRKEGQNVTLSCEQNLNHDAMYWYRQDPGQGLRLIYYSQIVNDFQKGDIAEGYSVSREKKESFPLTVTSAQKNPTAFYLCASSPGRRETQYFGPGTRLLVL.

J is TRBJ2-5 and V is TRBV2; tentatively, D is TRBD1 (6 bases). The germline CDR1 and CDR2 sequences are SNHLY and FYNNEI. The V and J ends lost 6 bases and 1 base respectively, with 15 bases between them. There are 15 residues in the CDR3. The CDR3 DNA reads as TGTGCCAGCAGCTATAACGGACAGACCCAAGAGACCCAGTACTTC. This gives the protein CASSYNGQTQETQYF.

V usage is TRBV29-1 and J usage is TRBJ1-5; D unresolved. Trimming took 7 bases from V and 4 from J, leaving 14 bases between them. This CDR3 has 13 amino acids. Looked up from germline, CDR1 is SQVTM and CDR2 is ANQGSEA. The CDR3 bases are TGCAGCGCCCAGAAGGGAGAAAATCAGCCCCAGCATTTT. This sequence encodes CSAQKGENQPQHF. The full variable domain, rest sourced from reference TRBV29-1 and TRBJ1-5, is SAVISQKPSRDICQRGTSLTIQCQVDSQVTMMFWYRQQPGQSLTLIATANQGSEATYESGFVIDKFPISRPNLTFSTLTVSNMSPEDSSIYLCSAQKGENQPQHFGDGTRLSIL.

This clone was seen a few times. The chain employs TRBV6-6 and TRBJ2-1; 10 positions agree with TRBD2. Losses at the gene ends were 2 bases for V and 12 bases for J; bases not matched to a gene: 10. Germline loops: CDR1 MNHNY, CDR2 SVGAGI (reference sequence). The CDR3 spans 15 residues. The CDR3 nucleotides are TGTGCCAGCAGTTACCCACAGCGGGAGGGCCCACCGCAGTTCTTC. Translating gives CASSYPQREGPPQFF.

Only a few counts were recorded for this clone. The same CDR3 arises from other DNA sequences in this sample as well. The rearrangement joins TRBV30 to TRBJ1-5; D unresolved. Germline assignment: CDR1 GTSNPN and CDR2 SVGIG (reference sequence). CDR3 size: 13 residues. Trimming pared 0 bases from V and 1 base from J, leaving 4 bases between. The CDR3 is CAWSVRSNQPQHF. CDR3 in DNA: TGTGCCTGGAGTGTGAGAAGCAATCAGCCCCAGCATTTT.

This clone was seen only a few times. The genes are TRBV7-9 and TRBJ1-2, with D unresolved. Germline V CDR1 and CDR2: SEHNR, FQNEAQ (reference sequence). V dropped 5 bases and J dropped 4 bases, with 11 bases sitting between them. The CDR3 covers 13 residues. The CDR3 loop reads CASSPPGFYGYTF. The CDR3 DNA reads as TGTGCCAGCAGCCCACCGGGATTCTATGGCTACACCTTC.

The genes are TRBV7-6 and TRBJ1-1; D is uncertain. V was cut by 1 base and J by 1 base, with 4 bases left in between. The CDR3 has 13 amino acids. Germline V gene data show CDR1 as SGHVS and CDR2 as FNYEAQ. The DNA for the CDR3 is TGTGCCAGCAGCTTAGACAAGAACACTGAAGCTTTCTTT. Protein product: CASSLDKNTEAFF.

The chain employs TRBV7-6 and TRBJ2-2; TRBD1 agrees at 7 bases. CDR1 and CDR2 (germline): SGHVS, FNYEAQ. This CDR3 region has 16 residues. V lost 1 base to trimming and J lost 4 bases; unmatched junction nucleotides: 6. The CDR3 DNA sequence: TGTGCCAGCAGCTTAGGCCCAGGGGGAGTCACCGGGGAGCTGTTTTTT. Translated, it gives CASSLGPGGVTGELFF.

The CDR3 is CAWRMAGTDQPQHF. The CDR3 DNA follows: TGTGCCTGGAGGATGGCGGGAACGGATCAGCCCCAGCATTTT. The rearrangement joins TRBV30 to TRBJ1-5; D is unresolved. Germline loops: CDR1 GTSNPN, CDR2 SVGIG (reference sequence). The CDR3 is 14 residues long. The V end was cut by 3 bases, the J end by 5 bases, with 14 bases between.

V and J are TRBV4-3 and TRBJ1-2; 9 bases agree with TRBD1. Germline CDR1 and CDR2: LGHNA and YSLEER. V was pared by 4 bases and J by 1 base, with 7 bases of the junction left unmatched. This CDR3 region has 16 residues. CDR3 amino acids: CASSPLGQGLNYGYTF. The CDR3 nucleotides read TGCGCCAGCAGCCCCTTGGGACAGGGCCTTAACTATGGCTACACCTTC.

This chain connects TRBV30 to TRBJ2-3; 12 bases map to TRBD2. The V gene end was trimmed by 2 bases and the J gene end by 6 bases; junction bases not matched to a gene: 3. Germline values: CDR1 GTSNPN, CDR2 SVGIG (reference sequence). The CDR3 covers 14 residues. The CDR3 nucleotides read TGTGCCTGGAGTCTAGCGGGGGGGGCGGATACGCAGTATTTT. This encodes CAWSLAGGADTQYF.

V usage is TRBV10-3 and J usage is TRBJ1-2; tentative D call: TRBD1 (5 bases). CDR1 is ENHRY and CDR2 is SYGVKD in the germline V gene. The CDR3 length is 13 residues. Trimming removed 3 bases from V and 3 bases from J, with 8 bases in between. This chain's CDR3 is CAISEGRDYGYTF. DNA of the CDR3: TGTGCCATCAGTGAAGGCAGGGACTATGGCTACACCTTC.

The V gene is TRBV19, the J gene TRBJ2-5; 10 bases fit TRBD1. With 5 bases clipped from V and 7 bases from J, the junction kept 4 bases outside the gene matches. Per the germline V gene, CDR1 is LNHDA and CDR2 is SQIVND (reference sequence). This CDR3 is built from 13 residues. This chain's CDR3 is CASSSGQGRTQYF. CDR3 sequence (DNA): TGTGCCAGTAGTTCGGGACAGGGGAGGACCCAGTACTTC.

The J gene is TRBJ1-2, the V gene TRBV9, with D maybe TRBD1 (6 bases). Trimming pared 8 bases from V and 6 bases from J, leaving 14 bases between. The CDR3 is made up of 12 amino acids. Germline V gene lookup returns CDR1 SGDLS and CDR2 YYNGEE. CDR3 coding DNA: TGTGCCAGTCACAGGGCGGTTGATGGCTACACCTTC. Its protein is CASHRAVDGYTF.